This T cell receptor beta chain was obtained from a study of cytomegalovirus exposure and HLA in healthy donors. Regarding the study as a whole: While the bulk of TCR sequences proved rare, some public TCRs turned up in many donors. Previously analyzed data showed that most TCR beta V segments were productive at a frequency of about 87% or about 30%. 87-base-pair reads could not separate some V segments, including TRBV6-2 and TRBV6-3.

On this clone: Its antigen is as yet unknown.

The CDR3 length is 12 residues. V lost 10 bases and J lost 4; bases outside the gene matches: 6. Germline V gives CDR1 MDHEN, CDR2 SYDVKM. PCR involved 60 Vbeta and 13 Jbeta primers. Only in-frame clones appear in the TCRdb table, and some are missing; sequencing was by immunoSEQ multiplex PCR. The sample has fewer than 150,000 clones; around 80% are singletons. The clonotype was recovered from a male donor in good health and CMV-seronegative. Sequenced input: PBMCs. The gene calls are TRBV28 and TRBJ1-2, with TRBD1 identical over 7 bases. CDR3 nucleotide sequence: TGTGCCATCGAAGGGGGCACCTATGGCTACACCTTC. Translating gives CAIEGGTYGYTF.